This is a list of T cell receptor beta chains from one sample in a study of blood T cell repertoires in COVID-19. Clones were read by immunoSEQ multiplex PCR, and TCRdb kept only the in-frame ones, dropping some. The sample yields roughly 120,000 clones, almost 85% seen once. Sequencing was carried out using peripheral blood. These receptors all come from an older man with active or convalescent COVID-19. Both conserved end residues are part of each CDR3. The D gene is left open where the match is weak. Clone size appears in some rows only: once, few, many, or a class for an expanded clone.

D,V,J,size,CDR3,DNA
TRBD1,TRBV4-3,TRBJ2-7,.,CASSQELQGSIPYEQYF,TGCGCCAGCAGCCAAGAACTACAGGGGTCCATCCCCTACGAGCAGTACTTC
TRBD1,TRBV5-5,TRBJ2-7,.,CASTTGTGSNEQYF,TGTGCCAGCACCACCGGGACAGGGTCCAACGAGCAGTACTTC
TRBD1,TRBV11-3,TRBJ2-3,.,CASSSPPGQGLYF,TGTGCCAGCTCATCCCCCCCGGGACAGGGGCTGTATTTT
.,TRBV7-8,TRBJ1-3,.,CASSLSRGDTIYF,TGTGCCAGCAGCTTATCTAGGGGTGACACCATATATTTT
.,TRBV28,TRBJ1-2,.,CASSPDSNPYGYTF,TGTGCCAGCAGCCCGGACTCTAACCCGTATGGCTACACCTTC
TRBD2,TRBV6-4,TRBJ2-2,.,CASSDWLAAKNTGELFF,TGTGCCAGCAGTGATTGGCTAGCGGCCAAGAACACCGGGGAGCTGTTTTTT
.,TRBV13,TRBJ1-3,.,CASSLGGVNTIYF,TGTGCCAGCAGCTTAGGCGGGGTAAACACCATATATTTT
.,TRBV5-6,TRBJ2-3,.,CASSLKALVTDTQYF,TGTGCCAGCAGCTTAAAGGCTCTAGTCACAGATACGCAGTATTTT
.,TRBV12-3/TRBV12-4,TRBJ1-2,.,CASSFSNYGYTF,TGTGCCAGCAGTTTCTCTAACTATGGCTACACCTTC
TRBD2,TRBV28,TRBJ2-7,.,CASLSGRPSYEQYF,TGTGCCAGTTTAAGCGGGAGGCCCTCCTACGAGCAGTACTTC
TRBD1,TRBV3-1/TRBV3-2,TRBJ1-4,.,CASSPRGQGVNEKLFF,TGTGCCAGCAGCCCCCGCGGACAGGGGGTTAATGAAAAACTGTTTTTT
TRBD2,TRBV4-1,TRBJ2-5,.,CASSQTGLAKETQYF,TGCGCCAGCAGCCAAACGGGACTAGCGAAAGAGACCCAGTACTTC
TRBD1,TRBV9,TRBJ2-3,.,CASSVGTGGRRTDTQYF,TGTGCCAGCAGCGTAGGTACAGGGGGCAGACGAACAGATACGCAGTATTTT
TRBD1,TRBV5-4,TRBJ2-5,.,CASSPQGGPLWSQYF,TGTGCCAGCAGTCCACAGGGGGGACCTCTTTGGTCCCAGTACTTC
.,TRBV2,TRBJ2-2,.,CASRGWGADTGELFF,TGTGCCAGCAGAGGATGGGGCGCGGACACCGGGGAGCTGTTTTTT
.,TRBV5-4,TRBJ1-1,.,CASSLPNRENTEAFF,TGTGCCAGCAGCTTGCCGAACCGGGAGAACACTGAAGCTTTCTTT
.,TRBV7-8,TRBJ1-4,.,CASSSYQGNGNEKLFF,TGTGCCAGCAGCTCCTACCAGGGAAACGGGAATGAAAAACTGTTTTTT
.,TRBV2,TRBJ1-2,.,CASSGPATGIANYGYTF,TGTGCCAGCAGTGGGCCGGCGACGGGAATAGCTAACTATGGCTACACCTTC
TRBD2,TRBV18,TRBJ2-1,.,CASSPLRGVNEQFF,TGTGCCAGCTCACCACTGCGGGGGGTAAATGAGCAGTTCTTC
.,TRBV6-6,TRBJ2-7,few,CAIRAEWGYEQYF,TGTGCCATCCGAGCGGAGTGGGGCTACGAGCAGTACTTC
.,TRBV6-6,TRBJ1-2,.,CASTPGANYGYTF,TGTGCCAGCACCCCAGGGGCTAACTATGGCTACACCTTC
TRBD1,TRBV19,TRBJ1-2,.,CASRDGQGWGGYTF,TGTGCCAGTAGGGATGGACAGGGGTGGGGAGGCTACACCTTC